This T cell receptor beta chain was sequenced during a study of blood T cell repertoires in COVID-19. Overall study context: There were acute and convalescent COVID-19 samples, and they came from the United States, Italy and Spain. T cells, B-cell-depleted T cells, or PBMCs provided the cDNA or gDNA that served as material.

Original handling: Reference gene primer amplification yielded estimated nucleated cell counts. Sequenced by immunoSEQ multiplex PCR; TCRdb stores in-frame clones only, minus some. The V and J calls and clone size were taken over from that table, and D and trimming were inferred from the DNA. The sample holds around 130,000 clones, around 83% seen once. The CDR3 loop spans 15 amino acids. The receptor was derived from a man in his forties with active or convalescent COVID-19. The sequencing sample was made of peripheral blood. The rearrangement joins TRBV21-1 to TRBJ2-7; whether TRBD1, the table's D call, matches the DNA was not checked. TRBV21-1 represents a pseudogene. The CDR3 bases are TGTGCCAGCAACCACAGTCCGGCAGGGCGGTGCGAGCAGTACTTC. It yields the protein CASNHSPAGRCEQYF.